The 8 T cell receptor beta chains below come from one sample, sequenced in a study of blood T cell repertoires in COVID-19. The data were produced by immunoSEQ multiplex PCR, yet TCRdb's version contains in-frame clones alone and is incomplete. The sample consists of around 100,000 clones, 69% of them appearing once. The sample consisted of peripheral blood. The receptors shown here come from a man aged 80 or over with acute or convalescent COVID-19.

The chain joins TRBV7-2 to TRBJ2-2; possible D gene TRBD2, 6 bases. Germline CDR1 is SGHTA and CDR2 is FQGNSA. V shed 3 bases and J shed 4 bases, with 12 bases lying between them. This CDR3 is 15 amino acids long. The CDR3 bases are TGTGCCAGCAGCTTTGTGGGAGCGGGCACCGGGGAGCTGTTTTTT. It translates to CASSFVGAGTGELFF. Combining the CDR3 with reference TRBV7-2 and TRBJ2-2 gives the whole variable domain GAGVSQSPSNKVTEKGKDVELRCDPISGHTALYWYRQSLGQGLEFLIYFQGNSAPDKSGLPSDRFSAERTGGSVSTLTIQRTQQEDSAVYLCASSFVGAGTGELFFGEGSRLTVL.

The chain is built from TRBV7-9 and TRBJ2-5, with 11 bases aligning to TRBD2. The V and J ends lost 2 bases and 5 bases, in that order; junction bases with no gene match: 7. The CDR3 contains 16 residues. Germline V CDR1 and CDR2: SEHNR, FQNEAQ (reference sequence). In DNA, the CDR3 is TGTGCCAGCAGCTTACCTTTACTAGCGGGAGTGGAGACCCAGTACTTC. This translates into CASSLPLLAGVETQYF.

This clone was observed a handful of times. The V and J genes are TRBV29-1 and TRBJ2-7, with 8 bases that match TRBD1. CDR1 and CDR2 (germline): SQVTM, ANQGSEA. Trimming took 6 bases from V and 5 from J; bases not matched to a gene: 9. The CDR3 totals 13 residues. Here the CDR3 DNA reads TGCAGCGTGGTCGACAGGGGCCAACACGAGCAGTACTTC. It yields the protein CSVVDRGQHEQYF.

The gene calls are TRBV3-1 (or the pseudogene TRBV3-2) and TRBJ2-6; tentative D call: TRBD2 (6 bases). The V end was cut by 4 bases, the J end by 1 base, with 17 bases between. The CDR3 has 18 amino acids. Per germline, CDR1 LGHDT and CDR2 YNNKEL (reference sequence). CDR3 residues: CASSRWGDSGSGANVLTF. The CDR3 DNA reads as TGTGCCAGCAGCCGGTGGGGGGATTCCGGGTCTGGGGCCAACGTCCTGACTTTC.

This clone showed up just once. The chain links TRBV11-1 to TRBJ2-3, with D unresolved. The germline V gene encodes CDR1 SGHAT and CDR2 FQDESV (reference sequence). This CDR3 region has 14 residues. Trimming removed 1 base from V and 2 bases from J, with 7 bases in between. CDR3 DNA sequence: TGTGCCAGCAGCTTAGGGGCCCCCACAGATACGCAGTATTTT. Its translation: CASSLGAPTDTQYF.

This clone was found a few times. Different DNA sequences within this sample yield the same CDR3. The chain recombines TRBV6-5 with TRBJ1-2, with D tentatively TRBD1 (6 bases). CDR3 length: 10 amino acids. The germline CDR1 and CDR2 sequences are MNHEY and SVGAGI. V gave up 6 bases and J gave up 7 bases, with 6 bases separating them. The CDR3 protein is CASSRGGYTF. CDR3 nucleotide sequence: TGTGCCAGCAGCAGGGGTGGCTACACCTTC.

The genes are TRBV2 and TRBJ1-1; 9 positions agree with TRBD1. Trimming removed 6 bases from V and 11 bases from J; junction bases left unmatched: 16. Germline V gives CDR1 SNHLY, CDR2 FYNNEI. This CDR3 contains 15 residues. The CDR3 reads CASRLQGAYPPGAFF. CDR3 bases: TGTGCCAGCAGATTACAGGGGGCTTATCCCCCAGGCGCTTTCTTT.

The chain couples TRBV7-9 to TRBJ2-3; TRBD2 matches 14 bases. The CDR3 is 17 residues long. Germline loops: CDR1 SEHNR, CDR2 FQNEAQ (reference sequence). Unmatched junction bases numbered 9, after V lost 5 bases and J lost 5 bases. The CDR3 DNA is TGTGCCAGCAGCCCAAGCCCAGGGACTAGCGGGGGAGATACGCAGTATTTT. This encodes CASSPSPGTSGGDTQYF.